This T cell receptor beta chain was profiled in a study of CD8 T cells in ankylosing spondylitis. Findings and limits, study-wide: The study identified a TCR beta motif of under ten highly homologous variants that appeared characteristic of ankylosing spondylitis blood. Past studies reported some motif variants in reactive arthritis synovial fluid and blood. It was reported that disease-linked clones were significantly enriched in matched ankylosing spondylitis synovial fluid.

Quantitative 5'-RACE with molecular barcodes was used to make the TCR beta libraries. TCRdb fed the 5' RACE reads into MiXCR, producing one record per CDR3 protein. This sample has just under 550,000 distinct CDR3 sequences, with approximately 12% found just once. The CDR3 has 12 amino acids. Trimming removed 5 bases at V and 4 bases at J, with 10 bases between. Germline CDR1 is DFQATT and CDR2 is SNEGSKA (reference sequence). This clonotype has only a few counts. Its target is not known. This sequence joins TRBV20-1 and TRBJ2-3, with D unclear. The source is a male donor with ankylosing spondylitis. Sample: blood, either unsorted or a sorted T cell fraction (not recorded which). The CDR3 region has the DNA TGCAGTGCTCGCCCTAATGCAGATACGCAGTATTTT. Amino acid sequence: CSARPNADTQYF.